These T cell receptor beta chains were read from a single sample in a study of Tregs in tolerant kidney transplant recipients. Method: immunoSEQ multiplex PCR; TCRdb's copy keeps in-frame clones and lacks some. The profile shows approximately 41,000 clones, 95% to 96% of them singletons. The antigens for these receptors are not known. The sample was Tregs from blood cultured with allogeneic cells. These receptors originate from a human donor in good health. Each CDR3 is given without its conserved first and last residue. Fields, in order: clone size, CDR3 length, V gene, CDR3 protein. Size is omitted from some rows. Given values are once, few, many or a class for expanded clones.

abundance: .
len: 11
v_gene: TRBV5-4
CDR3aa: ASSHGTGYEQY

abundance: .
len: 11
v_gene: TRBV11-2
CDR3aa: ASSRGTAYEQY

abundance: .
len: 12
v_gene: TRBV5-1
CDR3aa: ASSLSPVTGELF

abundance: once
len: 13
v_gene: TRBV7-8
CDR3aa: ASSISTGPGETQY

abundance: once
len: 11
v_gene: TRBV12-5
CDR3aa: ASGYHGTDTQY

abundance: once
len: 14
v_gene: TRBV30
CDR3aa: ASTFGSGGPGETQY

abundance: .
len: 11
v_gene: TRBV10-3
CDR3aa: AISFGGNYGYT

abundance: .
len: 12
v_gene: TRBV7-3
CDR3aa: ASSPDSSYYGYT

abundance: .
len: 15
v_gene: TRBV19
CDR3aa: ASSMASGGLYGNEQF

abundance: .
len: 12
v_gene: TRBV5-6
CDR3aa: ASSLLSTQETQY

abundance: .
len: 15
v_gene: TRBV27
CDR3aa: ASSPHPRQISGNTIY

abundance: few
len: 10
v_gene: TRBV9
CDR3aa: ASSVGGNTIY

abundance: .
len: 14
v_gene: TRBV4-1
CDR3aa: ASSPLQARKTGELF

abundance: .
len: 13
v_gene: TRBV6-6
CDR3aa: ASSRGSNSGNTIY

abundance: .
len: 14
v_gene: TRBV14
CDR3aa: ASSQEVRGGNYGYT

abundance: .
len: 14
v_gene: TRBV5-1
CDR3aa: ASSLEGRVSGNTIY

abundance: .
len: 15
v_gene: TRBV7-9
CDR3aa: ASSIGTSGSSYNEQF

abundance: .
len: 13
v_gene: TRBV14
CDR3aa: ASSQDLGGISPLH

abundance: .
len: 11
v_gene: TRBV2
CDR3aa: ASKGRLNTEAF

abundance: .
len: 12
v_gene: TRBV27
CDR3aa: ASSFKGKQETQY

abundance: .
len: 12
v_gene: TRBV5-1
CDR3aa: ASSTTGTGDTQY

abundance: .
len: 14
v_gene: TRBV18
CDR3aa: ASSISAGGIDNEQF

abundance: .
len: 13
v_gene: TRBV19
CDR3aa: ASRDRSYWGTEAF

abundance: .
len: 11
v_gene: TRBV7-6
CDR3aa: ASSLTSTNEQF

abundance: .
len: 13
v_gene: TRBV5-1
CDR3aa: ASSFYSGVPEKLF

abundance: .
len: 12
v_gene: TRBV2
CDR3aa: ASSVVSWGNEQF

abundance: .
len: 13
v_gene: TRBV9
CDR3aa: ASSVIGRRDTEAF

abundance: .
len: 12
v_gene: TRBV29-1
CDR3aa: SVGDWGSNEKLF

abundance: once
len: 12
v_gene: TRBV5-1
CDR3aa: ASSGGTLYNEQF